Listed below are T cell receptor beta chains from one sample, sequenced in a study of cytomegalovirus exposure and HLA in healthy donors. Generated by immunoSEQ multiplex PCR, the TCRdb table keeps only in-frame clones and is missing some. The sample shows under 200,000 clones, roughly 80% of them seen only once. Sequencing was carried out using PBMCs. The source of these receptors is a human donor in good health. The CDR3 runs from the conserved cysteine through the conserved F or W. Each record gives: J gene, D gene, clone size, CDR3 length, V gene, CDR3 DNA, CDR3 protein. The D gene is left open where the match is weak. Size values are once, few and many counts, or a class for expanded clones, and some rows have none.

>TRBJ1-1|.|.|12|TRBV7-8
TGTGCCAGCAGCTTAGGGGCTTATGAAGCTTTCTTT
CASSLGAYEAFF
>TRBJ2-7|TRBD1|.|13|TRBV4-3
TGCGCCAGCAGCCAAAGACAGGGCTACGAGCAGTACTTC
CASSQRQGYEQYF
>TRBJ2-7|.|.|15|TRBV5-1
TGCGCCAGCAGCTTGGCAGGGGTGAACTCCTACGAGCAGTACTTC
CASSLAGVNSYEQYF
>TRBJ2-7|TRBD1|.|17|TRBV19
TGTGCCAGTAGCTCTATATCGGGACAGGGGAACTCCTACGAGCAGTACTTC
CASSSISGQGNSYEQYF
>TRBJ1-6|TRBD1|.|15|TRBV5-5
TGTGCCAGCAGCTCTGGACAGGTCAATAGTTCACCCCTCCACTTT
CASSSGQVNSSPLHF
>TRBJ1-2|TRBD1|.|16|TRBV9
TGTGCCAGCAGCCCTACCCCCACAGGGGAATATAGTGGCTACACCTTC
CASSPTPTGEYSGYTF
>TRBJ2-3|.|.|13|TRBV27
TGTGCCACCCGAACCTTGGAGACAGATACGCAGTATTTT
CATRTLETDTQYF
>TRBJ2-1|.|.|13|TRBV2
TGTGCCAGCGGACTCAGCTCCTACAATGAGCAGTTCTTC
CASGLSSYNEQFF
>TRBJ2-3|TRBD2|.|14|TRBV14
TGTGCCAGCAGCCTGGGACTAGCATCAGATACGCAGTATTTT
CASSLGLASDTQYF
>TRBJ2-1|.|few|15|TRBV9
TGTGCCAGCAGCGTAGAGGGGGGGCCATACAATGAGCAGTTCTTC
CASSVEGGPYNEQFF
>TRBJ1-2|.|.|15|TRBV5-4
TGTGCCAGCAGCCCAGGTAACAGGGCCAACTATGGCTACACCTTC
CASSPGNRANYGYTF
>TRBJ1-1|TRBD1|.|13|TRBV27
TGTGCCAGCAGTTTGCAAGGGGGCTGTGAAGCTTTCTTT
CASSLQGGCEAFF
>TRBJ1-4|.|.|13|TRBV7-8
TGTGCCAGCAGCGGCCAGGGGATGAAAAAACTGTTTTTT
CASSGQGMKKLFF
>TRBJ2-1|TRBD2|.|14|TRBV10-1
TGCGCCAGCAGGCGACTAGCGGGGAGTAATGAGCAGTTCTTC
CASRRLAGSNEQFF
>TRBJ2-3|TRBD2|.|17|TRBV15
TGTGCCACCAGCAGGGGACTAGCGGGGGGGAGCACAGATACGCAGTATTTT
CATSRGLAGGSTDTQYF
>TRBJ2-7|TRBD2|once|16|TRBV4-3
TGCGCCAGCAGCCAAGGAGTTAGCGGGGTCCCCTACGAGCAGTACTTC
CASSQGVSGVPYEQYF
>TRBJ2-5|TRBD1|.|15|TRBV7-9
TGTGCCAGCAGCCTGGGACAGGGGGTACAAGAGACCCAGTACTTC
CASSLGQGVQETQYF